These 3 T cell receptor beta chains originate from one sample sequenced in a study of cytomegalovirus exposure and HLA in healthy donors. PCR used 60 Vbeta primers and 13 Jbeta primers. Clones were sequenced by immunoSEQ multiplex PCR, and TCRdb holds only the in-frame ones, with some missing. The sample includes about 210,000 clones. The specimen sequenced was PBMCs. The receptors originated from a woman aged 25 to 39 in good health and CMV-seropositive.

This chain joins TRBV10-3 and TRBJ2-5, with TRBD2 identical over 7 bases. This CDR3 region has 13 residues. The germline gives CDR1 ENHRY, CDR2 SYGVKD. V was pared by 5 bases and J by 0 bases, with 0 bases of the junction left unmatched. CDR3 DNA sequence: TGTGCCATCAGTCTAGCGGACCAAGAGACCCAGTACTTC. Its protein product is CAISLADQETQYF.

DNA of the CDR3: TGTGCCAGCAGCTTGCTCGGGGGGGCGTCTGGCTACACCTTC. Translation gives CASSLLGGASGYTF. This sequence joins TRBV7-2 and TRBJ1-2, with D tentatively TRBD1 (6 bases). The CDR3 totals 14 residues. The V and J ends lost 3 bases and 7 bases respectively, with 15 bases between them. Germline CDR1 and CDR2: SGHTA and FQGNSA.

The chain couples TRBV11-2 to TRBJ1-1, with D perhaps TRBD1 (5 bases). V gave up 5 bases and J gave up 3 bases, with 13 bases separating them. The CDR3 length is 14 residues. Germline loops: CDR1 SGHAT, CDR2 FQNNGV. The CDR3 DNA is TGTGCCAGCAGCCCAAGGACGGGGGACACTGAAGCTTTCTTT. Its translation: CASSPRTGDTEAFF.